The sequence of this TCR beta chain was determined in a study of monozygotic twins with inflammatory bowel disease. Template-switch reactions added UMIs with a 6-nucleotide sample barcode. TCRalpha along with TCRbeta cDNA was subjected to two nested PCRs lasting about 16 and 10 cycles. Each CDR3 protein gets one entry in TCRdb, which reprocessed the 5' RACE reads and gives no DNA. The table counts around 210,000 distinct CDR3 sequences; around 7.7% lies in the top ten. As regards this clonotype: The antigen is not known.

Broader study findings: Differing T cell subtypes remained indistinguishable.

The germline gives CDR1 ENHRY, CDR2 SYGVKD. The CDR3 runs to 14 residues. What was sequenced was blood. This chain joins TRBV10-3 and TRBJ2-7. The receptor's source is a human donor with ulcerative colitis or Crohn's disease, or a healthy co-twin of an affected twin (not recorded which). The CDR3 loop is CAISETTASYEQYF.